What follows are 32 T cell receptor beta chains derived from one specimen sequenced in a study of blood T cell repertoires in COVID-19. Profiling relied on immunoSEQ multiplex PCR, and the TCRdb table lists in-frame clones only, not all of them. The sample records 120,000 to 150,000 clones, about 87% being singletons. Source material: peripheral blood. The origin of the receptors is a human donor in a cohort sampled during active COVID-19.

The chain links TRBV28 to TRBJ2-7; D is possibly TRBD2 (6 bases). Per germline, CDR1 MDHEN and CDR2 SYDVKM. This CDR3 has 16 amino acids. V dropped 6 bases and J dropped 6 bases, with 24 bases sitting between them. CDR3 coding DNA: TGTGCCAGCAGCTCCCGGCATCGGGGGTCGGCAGTCGAGCAGTACTTC. Encoded protein: CASSSRHRGSAVEQYF.

CDR3 nucleotides: TGTGCCAGCAGCCTTCGGACTAGCGGGGGGCCTTACAATGAGCAGTTCTTC. Its translation: CASSLRTSGGPYNEQFF. This chain uses TRBV9 with TRBJ2-1; 14 nucleotides agree with TRBD2. CDR1 is SGDLS, CDR2 YYNGEE, per germline. Germline trimming cut 4 bases from V and 4 bases from J; bases unmatched to any gene: 7. CDR3 length: 17 amino acids.

This chain links TRBV15 with TRBJ1-5, with D perhaps matching TRBD1 (5 bases). CDR1 LNHNV and CDR2 YYDKDF come from the germline V gene (reference sequence). V shed 0 bases and J shed 0 bases, with 12 bases lying between them. CDR3 length: 17 residues. The CDR3, as DNA: TGTGCCACCAGCAGAGATTACGACAGCTATAGCAATCAGCCCCAGCATTTT. It yields the protein CATSRDYDSYSNQPQHF.

The chain is built from TRBV6-4 and TRBJ1-5; 11 nucleotides align to TRBD1. This CDR3 has 24 amino acids. V lost 2 bases, J lost 7 bases, and 31 bases stayed unmatched. Per germline, CDR1 MRHNA and CDR2 SNTAGT. CDR3 bases: TGTGCCAGCAGTGACCCCAATATGGACAGGGGGCCGTTTAGACAATTCAGGGGGAACCAGCCCCAGCATTTT. This sequence encodes CASSDPNMDRGPFRQFRGNQPQHF.

V usage is TRBV6-5 and J usage is TRBJ1-5; D unclear. Trimming stripped 7 bases from V and 0 bases from J, with 13 bases between. The CDR3 sequence is 15 residues long. Germline values: CDR1 MNHEY, CDR2 SVGAGI. The CDR3 loop reads CASIRGTYSNQPQHF. The CDR3 DNA reads TGTGCCAGCATTCGGGGAACATATAGCAATCAGCCCCAGCATTTT.

The V call is TRBV19, the J call TRBJ1-6; perhaps TRBD1 as D (5 bases). This CDR3 has 15 residues. In germline, CDR1 is LNHDA, CDR2 SQIVND (reference sequence). V dropped 5 bases and J dropped 0 bases, with 8 bases sitting between them. CDR3 loop: CASSGASSYNSPLHF. In DNA, the CDR3 is TGTGCCAGTAGTGGGGCCAGCTCCTATAATTCACCCCTCCACTTT.

The chain combines TRBV7-9 with TRBJ1-2; 11 bases are a match to TRBD1. The CDR3 spans 14 residues. J gave up 8 bases and V 5 bases, and 7 bases lay outside the gene matches. CDR1 and CDR2 from the germline V gene are SEHNR and FQNEAQ (reference sequence). CDR3 loop: CASSRGQGERGYTF. The DNA of the CDR3 is TGTGCCAGCAGCCGGGGACAGGGGGAAAGGGGCTACACCTTC.

This chain connects TRBV11-2 to TRBJ2-7; 8 bases line up with TRBD2. CDR3 length equals 17 residues. V was pared by 1 base and J by 0 bases, with 8 bases of the junction left unmatched. The germline V gene encodes CDR1 SGHAT and CDR2 FQNNGV. In nucleotides, the CDR3 is TGTGCCAGCAGCTTAGGCACGGGGGGGCCCGTCTCCTACGAGCAGTACTTC. Its protein is CASSLGTGGPVSYEQYF.

V gene TRBV4-2 combines with J gene TRBJ1-1; TRBD1 is a possible D gene (6 bases). V was shortened by 7 bases and J by 7 bases, with 19 bases between the two germline ends. CDR1 LGHNA and CDR2 YNFKEQ come from the germline V gene. The CDR3 length is 14 residues. CDR3 bases: TGTGCCAGCACCGAAATAGGGGGAAACGATGAAGCTTTCTTT. It codes for CASTEIGGNDEAFF.

The V and J genes are TRBV30 and TRBJ1-5; TRBD1 is a possible D gene (6 bases). The V gene lost 2 bases and the J gene lost 2 bases, with 16 bases spanning the gap. The CDR3 runs 16 residues. The V gene's germline CDR1 is GTSNPN and CDR2 SVGIG (reference sequence). For the CDR3, the DNA is TGTGCCTGGAGTATGCAGGGGTATGATGGCAATCAGCCCCAGCATTTT. It is translated as CAWSMQGYDGNQPQHF.

J is TRBJ2-7 and V is TRBV5-1, with unresolved D. The CDR3 spans 14 residues. V was cut by 1 base and J by 1 base, with 9 bases left in between. Germline V gene sequence: CDR1 SGHRS, CDR2 YFSETQ. The CDR3 region has the DNA TGCGCCAGCAGCTTGTATCCCGAGTCCTACGAGCAGTACTTC. It specifies CASSLYPESYEQYF.

V usage is TRBV7-9 and J usage is TRBJ2-1, with D tentatively TRBD1 (6 bases). The CDR3 loop spans 15 amino acids. CDR1 and CDR2 from the germline V gene are SEHNR and FQNEAQ (reference sequence). V lost 3 bases and J lost 6, with 15 bases in between. The CDR3 region has the DNA TGTGCCAGCAGCTTTGCCTGGCAGGGGAGCAATGAGCAGTTCTTC. Protein sequence: CASSFAWQGSNEQFF.

The J gene is TRBJ1-2, the V gene TRBV2, with D tentatively TRBD1 (6 bases). The CDR3 runs to 15 residues. V dropped 3 bases and J dropped 2 bases, with 13 bases sitting between them. In germline, CDR1 is SNHLY, CDR2 FYNNEI. For the CDR3, the DNA is TGTGCCAGCAGTGATCCGACAGGCAGAAACTATGGCTACACCTTC. Its protein is CASSDPTGRNYGYTF.

This clone was observed a single time. The chain carries TRBV5-1 and TRBJ1-4, with 8 bases matching TRBD1. The V segment lost 4 bases and the J segment 6 bases; nucleotides outside the gene matches: 5. The CDR3 is made up of 14 amino acids. The germline V gene has CDR1 SGHRS and CDR2 YFSETQ. The CDR3 region is CASSTDRVDEKLFF. Written as DNA, the CDR3 is TGCGCCAGCAGCACGGACAGGGTAGATGAAAAACTGTTTTTT.

CDR3 coding DNA: TGTGCCAGCAGTGAGGATAGCGGGGTTAGGTACGAGCAGTACTTC. Translated: CASSEDSGVRYEQYF. This chain joins TRBV6-1 and TRBJ2-7; TRBD2 agrees at 8 bases. V shed 3 bases and J 4 bases; nucleotides not matched to a gene: 8. The CDR3 is 15 amino acids. Germline CDR1 and CDR2: MNHNS and SASEGT.

This chain joins TRBV4-1 and TRBJ2-2; a possible D gene is TRBD1 (5 bases). Germline-derived CDR1 and CDR2 are MGHRA and YSYEKL. This CDR3 is built from 14 residues. V gave up 0 bases and J gave up 7 bases, with 9 bases separating them. The DNA for the CDR3 is TGCGCCAGCAGCCAAGATGCACAGGACGGGGAGCTGTTTTTT. This encodes CASSQDAQDGELFF.

The chain employs TRBV3-1 (or the pseudogene TRBV3-2) and TRBJ2-3, with 8 bases fitting TRBD1. Germline CDR1 is LGHDT and CDR2 is YNNKEL (reference sequence). V shed 8 bases, J shed 6 bases, and the junction held 4 bases outside the gene matches. This CDR3 comprises 12 residues. The CDR3 coding sequence is TGTGCCAGCCGACGACAGGGGGATACGCAGTATTTT. Residues: CASRRQGDTQYF.

The rearrangement joins TRBV30 to TRBJ1-2, with a weak D call TRBD1 (6 bases). Germline CDR1 GTSNPN, CDR2 SVGIG (reference sequence). Trimming removed 4 bases from V and 5 bases from J, with 14 bases in between. This CDR3 contains 13 residues. The CDR3 DNA is TGTGCCTGGACTCCGACAGGCCTATATGGCTACACCTTC. It yields the protein CAWTPTGLYGYTF.

CDR3 bases: TGTGCCAGCAGCTCCGAACTCGCGGGGTCAAACACTGAAGCTTTCTTT. Translated, it gives CASSSELAGSNTEAFF. The chain employs TRBV7-6 and TRBJ1-1; D is unresolved. The CDR3 spans 16 residues. Germline CDR1 and CDR2: SGHVS and FNYEAQ. V was clipped by 4 bases and J by 2 bases, with 17 bases between them. The variable domain in full, completed from reference TRBV7-6 and TRBJ1-1, reads GAGVSQSPRYKVTKRGQDVALRCDPISGHVSLYWYRQALGQGPEFLTYFNYEAQQDKSGLPNDRFSAERPEGSISTLTIQRTEQRDSAMYRCASSSELAGSNTEAFFGQGTRLTVV.

The V and J genes are TRBV5-1 and TRBJ2-2, with TRBD1 identical over 8 bases. The ends lost 1 base at V and 4 bases at J; junction bases unmatched: 6. Germline CDR1 SGHRS, CDR2 YFSETQ. The CDR3 is 16 residues long. CDR3 sequence: CASSLSAGGITGELFF. The CDR3 DNA follows: TGCGCCAGCAGCTTGTCGGCAGGGGGCATCACCGGGGAGCTGTTTTTT.

This chain joins TRBV29-1 and TRBJ2-1; 10 bases are a match to TRBD1. V was pared by 7 bases and J by 9 bases, with 12 bases of the junction left unmatched. This CDR3 region has 14 residues. Germline values: CDR1 SQVTM, CDR2 ANQGSEA. CDR3 sequence (DNA): TGCAGCGCGCCGAGACAGGGGGCAGGGGGTGAGCAGTTCTTC. Translation: CSAPRQGAGGEQFF.

The V gene is TRBV5-1, the J gene TRBJ2-1; 9 bases fit TRBD2. The germline V gene has CDR1 SGHRS and CDR2 YFSETQ. J was trimmed by 7 bases and V by 3 bases; bases with no gene match: 8. The CDR3 is 15 amino acids. CDR3 loop: CASSSSSGVGNEQFF. In nucleotides, the CDR3 is TGCGCCAGCAGCTCCTCTAGCGGGGTCGGGAATGAGCAGTTCTTC.

This clone has only a few counts. This chain joins TRBV18 and TRBJ2-2; 10 bases map to TRBD1. After removal of 1 base from V and 4 bases from J, the junction contained 0 bases not matched to a gene. The CDR3 is 15 residues long. The germline CDR1 and CDR2 sequences are KGHSH and LQKENI. CDR3 sequence: CASSPRTGGTGELFF. The CDR3 nucleotides read TGTGCCAGCTCACCACGGACAGGGGGCACCGGGGAGCTGTTTTTT.

The chain has TRBV10-3 and TRBJ2-2; tentative D call: TRBD1 (5 bases). With 6 bases removed from V and 7 bases from J, the gap between germline ends came to 9 bases. Germline V gene data show CDR1 as ENHRY and CDR2 as SYGVKD. This CDR3 is built from 12 residues. As DNA, the CDR3 is TGTGCCATCAGCAGGGTCGGCGGGGAGCTGTTTTTT. This gives the protein CAISRVGGELFF.

This chain links TRBV7-3 with TRBJ2-7; a possible D gene is TRBD1 (6 bases). V was trimmed by 5 bases and J by 3 bases, leaving 17 bases between them. Germline lookup yields CDR1 SGHTA and CDR2 FQGTGA. The CDR3 extends over 15 amino acids. The DNA of the CDR3 is TGTGCCAGCAGCCCCACCCCCAGGGGCGTCTACGAGCAGTACTTC. Encoded protein: CASSPTPRGVYEQYF.

The chain combines TRBV30 with TRBJ1-5; D might be TRBD1 (6 bases). Germline V gene sequence: CDR1 GTSNPN, CDR2 SVGIG (reference sequence). V was cut by 3 bases and J by 5 bases, with 11 bases left in between. This CDR3 is 13 amino acids long. The CDR3 sequence is CAWSRGDHQPQHF. The CDR3, as DNA: TGTGCCTGGAGCAGGGGAGACCATCAGCCCCAGCATTTT.

This rearrangement joins TRBV4-1 to TRBJ1-1; D is undetermined. V lost 4 bases, J lost 0 bases, and 9 bases lay in between. This CDR3 is 14 amino acids long. Germline assignment: CDR1 MGHRA and CDR2 YSYEKL. The CDR3 spells CASSPQNLNTEAFF. DNA for the CDR3: TGCGCCAGCAGCCCTCAGAATTTGAACACTGAAGCTTTCTTT.

V gene TRBV25-1 combines with J gene TRBJ2-7; D unclear. The germline V and J ends were trimmed by 11 bases and 0 bases, with 8 bases remaining between them. Germline CDR1 and CDR2: MGHDK and SYGVNS. The CDR3 is 11 amino acids. CDR3 DNA sequence: TGTGCCGCTGGCAGCTCCTACGAGCAGTACTTC. Translated, it gives CAAGSSYEQYF.

This clone was recorded once. The chain joins TRBV28 to TRBJ2-5; 9 nucleotides line up with TRBD1. The V and J ends lost 7 bases and 4 bases, in that order; junction bases with no gene match: 10. From germline, CDR1 is MDHEN and CDR2 SYDVKM. There are 15 residues in the CDR3. CDR3 coding DNA: TGTGCCAGCACCAAAAGACAGGGGGAGGTAGAGACCCAGTACTTC. Translation gives CASTKRQGEVETQYF.

CDR3 bases: TGTGCCAGCAGCTTGACACAGGGAAATACGCCCCAGCATTTT. Residues: CASSLTQGNTPQHF. This rearrangement joins TRBV7-9 to TRBJ1-5; TRBD1 might be the D (6 bases). The CDR3 sequence is 14 residues long. The V and J ends lost 3 bases and 9 bases respectively, with 15 bases between them. Germline CDR1 is SEHNR and CDR2 is FQNEAQ (reference sequence).

The chain is built from TRBV4-2 and TRBJ2-2; D is uncertain. The V end was cut by 2 bases, the J end by 2 bases, with 15 bases between. The CDR3 covers 17 residues. The germline gives CDR1 LGHNA, CDR2 YNFKEQ. CDR3 in amino acids: CASSQRGQVVNTGELFF. CDR3 nucleotide sequence: TGTGCCAGCAGCCAACGTGGGCAGGTAGTTAACACCGGGGAGCTGTTTTTT.

This clone has a handful of counts. The chain recombines TRBV11-2 with TRBJ2-2; no clear D gene. The length of the CDR3 is 13 residues. V was pared by 0 bases and J by 6 bases, with 5 bases between. The V gene's germline CDR1 is SGHAT and CDR2 FQNNGV. CDR3 coding DNA: TGTGCCAGCAGCTTAGAGGCAGCCGGGGAGCTGTTTTTT. As protein: CASSLEAAGELFF.